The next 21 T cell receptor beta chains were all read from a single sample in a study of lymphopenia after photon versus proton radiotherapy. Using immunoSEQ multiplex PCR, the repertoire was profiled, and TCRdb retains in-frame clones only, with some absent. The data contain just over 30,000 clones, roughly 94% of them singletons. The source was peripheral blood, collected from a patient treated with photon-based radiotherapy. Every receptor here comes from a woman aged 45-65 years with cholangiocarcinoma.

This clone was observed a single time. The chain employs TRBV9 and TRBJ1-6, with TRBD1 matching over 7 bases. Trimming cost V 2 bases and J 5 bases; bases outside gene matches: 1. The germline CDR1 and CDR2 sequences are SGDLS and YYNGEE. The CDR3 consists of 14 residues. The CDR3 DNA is TGTGCCAGCAGCGTCGGACAGGATAATTCACCCCTCCACTTT. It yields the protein CASSVGQDNSPLHF.

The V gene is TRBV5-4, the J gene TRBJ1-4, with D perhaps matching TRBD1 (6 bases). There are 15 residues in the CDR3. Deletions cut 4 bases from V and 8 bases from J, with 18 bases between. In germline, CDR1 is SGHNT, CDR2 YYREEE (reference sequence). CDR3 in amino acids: CASSRAGGAREKLFF. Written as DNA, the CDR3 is TGTGCCAGCAGCCGCGCGGGGGGGGCGCGCGAAAAACTGTTTTTT.

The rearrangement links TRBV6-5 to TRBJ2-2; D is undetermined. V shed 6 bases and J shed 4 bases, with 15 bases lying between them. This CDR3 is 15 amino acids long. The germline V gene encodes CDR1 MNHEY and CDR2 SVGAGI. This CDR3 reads CASSHRYIRTGELFF. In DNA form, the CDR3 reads TGTGCCAGCAGCCATCGATATATCCGCACCGGGGAGCTGTTTTTT.

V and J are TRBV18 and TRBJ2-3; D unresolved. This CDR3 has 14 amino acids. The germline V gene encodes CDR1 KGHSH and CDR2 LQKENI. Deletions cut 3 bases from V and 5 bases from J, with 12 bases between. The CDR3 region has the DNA TGTGCCAGCTCACCGAGAAGCGATGAAGATACGCAGTATTTT. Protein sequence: CASSPRSDEDTQYF.

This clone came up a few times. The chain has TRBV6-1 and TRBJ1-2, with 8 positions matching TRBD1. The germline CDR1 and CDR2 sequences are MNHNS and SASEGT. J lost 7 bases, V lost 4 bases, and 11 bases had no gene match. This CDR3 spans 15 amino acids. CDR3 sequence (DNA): TGTGCCAGCAGTGGCCCTCTGGGGACAGGTCCTGGCTACACCTTC. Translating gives CASSGPLGTGPGYTF.

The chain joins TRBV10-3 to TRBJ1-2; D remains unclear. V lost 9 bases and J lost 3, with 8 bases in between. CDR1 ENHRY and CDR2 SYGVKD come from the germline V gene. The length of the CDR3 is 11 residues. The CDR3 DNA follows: TGTGCCATGAGTAGTCACTATGGCTACACCTTC. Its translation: CAMSSHYGYTF.

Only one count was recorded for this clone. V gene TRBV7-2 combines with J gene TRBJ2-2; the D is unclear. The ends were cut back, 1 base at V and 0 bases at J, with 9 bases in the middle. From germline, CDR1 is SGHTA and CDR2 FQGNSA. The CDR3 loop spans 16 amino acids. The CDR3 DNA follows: TGTGCCAGCAGCTTAGATCAGGCCGCGAACACCGGGGAGCTGTTTTTT. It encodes CASSLDQAANTGELFF.

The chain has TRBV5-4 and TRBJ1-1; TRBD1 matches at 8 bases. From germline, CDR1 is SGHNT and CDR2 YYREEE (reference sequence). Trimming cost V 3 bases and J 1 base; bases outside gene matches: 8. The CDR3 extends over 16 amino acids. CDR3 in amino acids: CASSSGKGTGNTEAFF. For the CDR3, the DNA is TGTGCCAGCAGCTCCGGTAAAGGGACAGGGAACACTGAAGCTTTCTTT.

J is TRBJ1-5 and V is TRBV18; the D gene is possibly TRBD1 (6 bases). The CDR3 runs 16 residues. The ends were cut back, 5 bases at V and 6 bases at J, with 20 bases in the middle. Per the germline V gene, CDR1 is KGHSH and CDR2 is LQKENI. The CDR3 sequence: CASSWRERGLGQPQHF. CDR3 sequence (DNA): TGTGCCAGCTCATGGCGAGAACGGGGGCTCGGTCAGCCCCAGCATTTT.

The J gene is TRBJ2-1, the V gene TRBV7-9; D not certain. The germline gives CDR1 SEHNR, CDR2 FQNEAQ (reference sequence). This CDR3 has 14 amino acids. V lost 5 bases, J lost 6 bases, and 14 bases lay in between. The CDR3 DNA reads TGTGCCAGCAGCCAGACCAGATTACCCAATGAGCAGTTCTTC. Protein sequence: CASSQTRLPNEQFF.

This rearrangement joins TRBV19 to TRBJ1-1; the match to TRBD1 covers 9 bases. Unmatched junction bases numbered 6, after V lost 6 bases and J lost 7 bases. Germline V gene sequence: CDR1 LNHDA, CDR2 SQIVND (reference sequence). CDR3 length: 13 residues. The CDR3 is CASSWDRAGEAFF. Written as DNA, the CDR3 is TGTGCCAGTAGCTGGGACAGGGCAGGTGAAGCTTTCTTT. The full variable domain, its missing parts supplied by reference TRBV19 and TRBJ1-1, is DGGITQSPKYLFRKEGQNVTLSCEQNLNHDAMYWYRQDPGQGLRLIYYSQIVNDFQKGDIAEGYSVSREKKESFPLTVTSAQKNPTAFYLCASSWDRAGEAFFGQGTRLTVV.

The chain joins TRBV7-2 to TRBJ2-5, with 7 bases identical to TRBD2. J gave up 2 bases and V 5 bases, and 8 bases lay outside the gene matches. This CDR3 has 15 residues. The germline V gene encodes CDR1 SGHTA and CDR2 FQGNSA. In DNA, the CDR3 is TGTGCCAGCAGCACCGGGGCGGGAGTTCAAGAGACCCAGTACTTC. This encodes CASSTGAGVQETQYF.

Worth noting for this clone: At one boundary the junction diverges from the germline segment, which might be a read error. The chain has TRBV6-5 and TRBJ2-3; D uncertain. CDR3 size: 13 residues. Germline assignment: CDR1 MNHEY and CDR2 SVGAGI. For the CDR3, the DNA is TGTGCCAGCAGTAACTCCCGACCGAGTACGCAGTATTTT. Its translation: CASSNSRPSTQYF.

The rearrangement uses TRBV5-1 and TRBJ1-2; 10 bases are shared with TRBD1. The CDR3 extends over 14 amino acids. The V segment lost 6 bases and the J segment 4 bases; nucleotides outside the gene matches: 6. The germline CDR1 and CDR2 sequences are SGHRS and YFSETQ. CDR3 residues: CASTSTGGGYGYTF. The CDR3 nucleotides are TGCGCCAGCACCTCGACAGGGGGCGGCTATGGCTACACCTTC.

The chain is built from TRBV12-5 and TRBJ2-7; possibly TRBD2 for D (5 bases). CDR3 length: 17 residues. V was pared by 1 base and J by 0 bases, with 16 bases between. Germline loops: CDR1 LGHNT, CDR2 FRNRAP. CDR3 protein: CASGLDGGQAGSYEQYF. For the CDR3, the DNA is TGTGCTAGTGGTTTGGACGGAGGTCAGGCTGGCTCCTACGAGCAGTACTTC.

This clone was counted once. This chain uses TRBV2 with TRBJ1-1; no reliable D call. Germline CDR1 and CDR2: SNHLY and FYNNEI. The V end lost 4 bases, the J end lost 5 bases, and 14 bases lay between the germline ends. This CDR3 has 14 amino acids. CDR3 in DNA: TGTGCCAGCAGTGTAGAGGGCGGGCGGACTGAAGCTTTCTTT. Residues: CASSVEGGRTEAFF.

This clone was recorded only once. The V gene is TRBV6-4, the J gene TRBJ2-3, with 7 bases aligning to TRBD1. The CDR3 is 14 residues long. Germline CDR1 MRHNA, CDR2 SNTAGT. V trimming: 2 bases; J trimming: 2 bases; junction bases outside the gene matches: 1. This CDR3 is CASSDTGDTDTQYF. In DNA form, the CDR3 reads TGTGCCAGCAGTGACACAGGGGACACAGATACGCAGTATTTT.

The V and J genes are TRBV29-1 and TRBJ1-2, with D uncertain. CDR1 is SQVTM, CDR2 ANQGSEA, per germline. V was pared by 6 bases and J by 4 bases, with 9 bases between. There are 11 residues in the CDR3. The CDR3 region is CSVAGSYGYTF. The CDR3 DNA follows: TGCAGCGTAGCAGGCAGCTATGGCTACACCTTC.

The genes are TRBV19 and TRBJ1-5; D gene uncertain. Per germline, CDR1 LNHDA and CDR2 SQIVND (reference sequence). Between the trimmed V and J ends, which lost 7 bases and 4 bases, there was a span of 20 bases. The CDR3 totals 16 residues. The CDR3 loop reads CASKPREAVANQPQHF. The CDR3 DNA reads TGTGCCAGTAAGCCTAGGGAGGCAGTGGCTAATCAGCCCCAGCATTTT.

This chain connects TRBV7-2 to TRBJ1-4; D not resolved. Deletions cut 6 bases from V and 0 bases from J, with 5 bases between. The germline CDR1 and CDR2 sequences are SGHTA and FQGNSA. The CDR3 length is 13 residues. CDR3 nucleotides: TGTGCCAGCAGTCGAACAACTAATGAAAAACTGTTTTTT. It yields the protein CASSRTTNEKLFF.

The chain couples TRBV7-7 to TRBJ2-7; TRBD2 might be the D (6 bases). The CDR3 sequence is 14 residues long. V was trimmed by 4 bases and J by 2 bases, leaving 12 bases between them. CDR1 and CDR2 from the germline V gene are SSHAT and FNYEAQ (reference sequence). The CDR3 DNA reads TGTGCCAGCAGCTCCCGGGACTCAACCTACGAGCAGTACTTC. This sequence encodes CASSSRDSTYEQYF.